Listed below are T cell receptor beta chains from one sample, sequenced in a study of blood T cell repertoires in COVID-19. Libraries were prepared by immunoSEQ multiplex PCR; TCRdb keeps only in-frame clonotypes and omits some of them. In the table there are approximately 90,000 clones, around 85% of which are singletons. Sample: peripheral blood. All receptors come from a man aged 55 to 70 with acute or convalescent COVID-19. Each CDR3 is given with its conserved first and last residue. Clone size is shown for a subset of rows, as once, few, many or a class of expanded clone.

cdr3_length: 15
v_call: TRBV24-1
clone_size: -
j_call: TRBJ2-7
cdr3_aa: CATSDPSTGAYEQYF

cdr3_length: 14
v_call: TRBV5-1
clone_size: -
j_call: TRBJ2-7
cdr3_aa: CASSRTGGSYEQYF

cdr3_length: 16
v_call: TRBV19
clone_size: -
j_call: TRBJ2-2
cdr3_aa: CASTNHRGSSTGELFF

cdr3_length: 10
v_call: TRBV7-6
clone_size: -
j_call: TRBJ2-1
cdr3_aa: CATTFNEQFF

cdr3_length: 15
v_call: TRBV10-3
clone_size: -
j_call: TRBJ2-7
cdr3_aa: CAISDPAGGGNEQYF

cdr3_length: 16
v_call: TRBV6-5
clone_size: -
j_call: TRBJ2-5
cdr3_aa: CASSYSTSRNQETQYF

cdr3_length: 17
v_call: TRBV7-6
clone_size: -
j_call: TRBJ2-1
cdr3_aa: CASSLAGTSGNYNEQFF

cdr3_length: 14
v_call: TRBV5-1
clone_size: -
j_call: TRBJ2-2
cdr3_aa: CASSPTANTGELFF

cdr3_length: 12
v_call: TRBV19
clone_size: few
j_call: TRBJ2-7
cdr3_aa: CASNDRVGEQYF

cdr3_length: 16
v_call: TRBV7-3
clone_size: -
j_call: TRBJ2-1
cdr3_aa: CASSLIGTGKGGEQFF

cdr3_length: 15
v_call: TRBV6-2/TRBV6-3
clone_size: -
j_call: TRBJ1-6
cdr3_aa: CASSFLRGSNSPLHF

cdr3_length: 12
v_call: TRBV10-1
clone_size: -
j_call: TRBJ2-2
cdr3_aa: CASSQGTGELFF

cdr3_length: 13
v_call: TRBV21-1
clone_size: -
j_call: TRBJ1-2
cdr3_aa: CASTGQGGGGYTF

cdr3_length: 13
v_call: TRBV7-6
clone_size: once
j_call: TRBJ1-1
cdr3_aa: CASSLAFQTEAFF

cdr3_length: 14
v_call: TRBV7-6
clone_size: -
j_call: TRBJ2-3
cdr3_aa: CASSLGIAVDTQYF

cdr3_length: 14
v_call: TRBV4-2
clone_size: once
j_call: TRBJ1-2
cdr3_aa: CASSQDTGNYGYTF

cdr3_length: 17
v_call: TRBV29-1
clone_size: -
j_call: TRBJ1-1
cdr3_aa: CSVEDPDRGRGNTEAFF

cdr3_length: 16
v_call: TRBV5-6
clone_size: -
j_call: TRBJ2-1
cdr3_aa: CASSPPPSGIYNEQFF

cdr3_length: 16
v_call: TRBV7-2
clone_size: -
j_call: TRBJ1-3
cdr3_aa: CASSPRDRGTGNTIYF

cdr3_length: 15
v_call: TRBV6-4
clone_size: -
j_call: TRBJ2-2
cdr3_aa: CASSESSGNTGELFF

cdr3_length: 15
v_call: TRBV3-1/TRBV3-2
clone_size: -
j_call: TRBJ2-5
cdr3_aa: CASSQDREGQETQYF

cdr3_length: 15
v_call: TRBV5-4
clone_size: -
j_call: TRBJ2-1
cdr3_aa: CASSLAPLSYNEQFF

cdr3_length: 14
v_call: TRBV11-3
clone_size: -
j_call: TRBJ2-5
cdr3_aa: CASSLVRQSETQYF

cdr3_length: 15
v_call: TRBV7-2
clone_size: -
j_call: TRBJ2-5
cdr3_aa: CASSLFVSPSGRGYF

cdr3_length: 12
v_call: TRBV19
clone_size: -
j_call: TRBJ2-1
cdr3_aa: CASSTGQGGLFF

cdr3_length: 15
v_call: TRBV14
clone_size: -
j_call: TRBJ2-6
cdr3_aa: CASSGVSSGANVLTF

cdr3_length: 16
v_call: TRBV7-3
clone_size: few
j_call: TRBJ2-1
cdr3_aa: CASSLRASGRNNEQFF

cdr3_length: 13
v_call: TRBV10-3
clone_size: -
j_call: TRBJ2-3
cdr3_aa: CAIMSGPPDTQYF

cdr3_length: 19
v_call: TRBV19
clone_size: -
j_call: TRBJ2-5
cdr3_aa: CASSMTGASGPWYQETQYF

cdr3_length: 14
v_call: TRBV6-5
clone_size: -
j_call: TRBJ1-1
cdr3_aa: CASIGGGRGTEAFF

cdr3_length: 16
v_call: TRBV7-9
clone_size: -
j_call: TRBJ2-1
cdr3_aa: CASSLVGGRSYNEQFF

cdr3_length: 15
v_call: TRBV24-1
clone_size: few
j_call: TRBJ2-3
cdr3_aa: CATSKRETVTDTQYF

cdr3_length: 17
v_call: TRBV6-2/TRBV6-3
clone_size: -
j_call: TRBJ2-2
cdr3_aa: CASSKNRGPLNTGELFF

cdr3_length: 17
v_call: TRBV28
clone_size: -
j_call: TRBJ2-7
cdr3_aa: CASSLFEGTYSSYEQYF

cdr3_length: 16
v_call: TRBV5-4
clone_size: -
j_call: TRBJ2-2
cdr3_aa: CASSSGLAGGRGELFF

cdr3_length: 17
v_call: TRBV18
clone_size: -
j_call: TRBJ2-6
cdr3_aa: CASSPRDREPGANVLTF

cdr3_length: 18
v_call: TRBV9
clone_size: -
j_call: TRBJ2-3
cdr3_aa: CASSVGTSGRERTDTQYF

cdr3_length: 14
v_call: TRBV5-4
clone_size: -
j_call: TRBJ1-1
cdr3_aa: CASSLGSMNTEAFF

cdr3_length: 16
v_call: TRBV7-9
clone_size: -
j_call: TRBJ2-7
cdr3_aa: CASSPLAGMSSYEQYF

cdr3_length: 15
v_call: TRBV30
clone_size: -
j_call: TRBJ1-6
cdr3_aa: CAWKFPGTGVFPLHF

cdr3_length: 16
v_call: TRBV7-8
clone_size: -
j_call: TRBJ1-5
cdr3_aa: CASSLDQRLGNQPQHF

cdr3_length: 14
v_call: TRBV9
clone_size: -
j_call: TRBJ2-1
cdr3_aa: CASSVDETYNEQFF

cdr3_length: 15
v_call: TRBV28
clone_size: -
j_call: TRBJ2-7
cdr3_aa: CASSTNPGQGVAPYF

cdr3_length: 16
v_call: TRBV7-9
clone_size: once
j_call: TRBJ2-7
cdr3_aa: CASSLGGTQRSYEQYF

cdr3_length: 16
v_call: TRBV19
clone_size: -
j_call: TRBJ1-6
cdr3_aa: CASSIGQRQVNSPLHF

cdr3_length: 14
v_call: TRBV7-2
clone_size: -
j_call: TRBJ2-5
cdr3_aa: CASSTSAYQETQYF

cdr3_length: 10
v_call: TRBV20-1
clone_size: -
j_call: TRBJ1-5
cdr3_aa: CSAHTGVEHF

cdr3_length: 16
v_call: TRBV3-1/TRBV3-2
clone_size: -
j_call: TRBJ2-1
cdr3_aa: CASSPRLAEQYNEQFF

cdr3_length: 16
v_call: TRBV9
clone_size: -
j_call: TRBJ1-3
cdr3_aa: CASSPVGGVSGNTIYF

cdr3_length: 15
v_call: TRBV10-2
clone_size: -
j_call: TRBJ1-2
cdr3_aa: CASSINPDRAYGYTF

cdr3_length: 13
v_call: TRBV12-3/TRBV12-4
clone_size: -
j_call: TRBJ1-2
cdr3_aa: CASSVAGVHGYTF

cdr3_length: 14
v_call: TRBV7-9
clone_size: -
j_call: TRBJ2-5
cdr3_aa: CASSSISGGETQYF

cdr3_length: 17
v_call: TRBV5-6
clone_size: -
j_call: TRBJ2-7
cdr3_aa: CASRGLAGGGTSYEQYF

cdr3_length: 14
v_call: TRBV28
clone_size: -
j_call: TRBJ2-2
cdr3_aa: CASLSAGYTGELFF

cdr3_length: 16
v_call: TRBV5-1
clone_size: -
j_call: TRBJ2-1
cdr3_aa: CASSLGGGEAYNEQFF

cdr3_length: 18
v_call: TRBV7-6
clone_size: -
j_call: TRBJ2-7
cdr3_aa: CASSLSLAGGPFTYEQYF

cdr3_length: 13
v_call: TRBV12-3/TRBV12-4
clone_size: -
j_call: TRBJ2-5
cdr3_aa: CASRNRNQETQYF